This TCR beta chain was observed in a study of shared clonotypes between healthy human individuals. From germline, CDR1 is SGHAT and CDR2 FQNNGV. CDR3 length: 13 residues. Losses at the gene ends were 5 bases for V and 4 bases for J; bases not matched to a gene: 4. CD45RO-negative, CCR7-selected cells formed the naive CD8 fraction, which excluded terminally differentiated effector memory CD45RA+ cells. Produced via immunoSEQ multiplex PCR; TCRdb's table is partial and in-frame only. The sample has about 870,000 clones; roughly 92% are singletons. The clonotype originates from a man under 40 in good health. Sequenced input: naive CD8+ T cells sorted from blood. The rearrangement links TRBV11-2 to TRBJ2-7; TRBD2 matches 8 bases. CDR3 bases: TGTGCCAGCAGCGTGGCGGGAGGTTACGAGCAGTACTTC. Translated, it gives CASSVAGGYEQYF.